The 29 T cell receptor beta chains listed next were all sequenced from one sample in a study of blood T cell repertoires in COVID-19. Profiling relied on immunoSEQ multiplex PCR, and the TCRdb table lists in-frame clones only, not all of them. Altogether approximately 72,000 clones are present, approximately 89% being singletons, with the ten largest covering around 13%. Sequenced sample: peripheral blood. Every receptor here comes from a woman aged 55-70 years with acute or convalescent COVID-19.

The V call is TRBV7-3, the J call TRBJ2-5; 7 bases are a match to TRBD2. Trimming removed 5 bases from V and 2 bases from J; junction bases left unmatched: 5. In germline, CDR1 is SGHTA, CDR2 FQGTGA. The CDR3 sequence is 14 residues long. CDR3 in DNA: TGTGCCAGCAGCCCACAAGCGGGGCAAGAGACCCAGTACTTC. Translation: CASSPQAGQETQYF.

Only one count was recorded for this clone. The CDR3 loop reads CASRVKTGATNEKLFF. CDR3 coding DNA: TGCGCCAGCAGGGTAAAAACAGGAGCAACTAATGAAAAACTGTTTTTT. This sequence joins TRBV10-1 and TRBJ1-4; maybe TRBD1 (5 bases). The CDR3 sequence is 16 residues long. V lost 6 bases to trimming and J lost 0 bases, with 14 bases between them. Germline loops: CDR1 WNHNN, CDR2 SYGVQD (reference sequence).

V usage is TRBV6-1 and J usage is TRBJ1-3; D remains ambiguous. Deletions cut 2 bases from V and 0 bases from J, with 14 bases between. The germline V gene has CDR1 MNHNS and CDR2 SASEGT. The CDR3 is 17 residues long. CDR3 bases: TGTGCCAGCAGTGAATATCTCTCGGGGAGCTCTGGAAACACCATATATTTT. Translating gives CASSEYLSGSSGNTIYF.

The J gene is TRBJ1-6, the V gene TRBV12-5, with TRBD1 identical over 9 bases. The CDR3 has 13 residues. Germline CDR1 and CDR2: LGHNT and FRNRAP. Unmatched junction bases numbered 10, after V lost 11 bases and J lost 11 bases. The CDR3 reads CAGGDRVDPPLHF. The CDR3 DNA follows: TGTGCTGGGGGGGACAGGGTTGATCCACCCCTCCACTTT.

This clone was recorded only once. The rearrangement uses TRBV2 and TRBJ1-2, with 8 bases identical to TRBD1. CDR1 SNHLY and CDR2 FYNNEI come from the germline V gene. CDR3 length: 14 residues. V shed 6 bases, J shed 3 bases, and the junction held 6 bases outside the gene matches. CDR3 protein: CASRDRVGHYGYTF. Written as DNA, the CDR3 is TGTGCCAGCAGGGACAGGGTAGGCCACTATGGCTACACCTTC.

This sequence joins TRBV12-3 or TRBV12-4 and TRBJ1-1, with a possible D match to TRBD1 (5 bases). Trimming shortened V by 11 bases and J by 0 bases, and 13 bases separated the two germline ends. The CDR3 contains 13 residues. The CDR3 DNA follows: TGTGCCGGTGGAAGGGGAATGAACACTGAAGCTTTCTTT. It is translated as CAGGRGMNTEAFF.

A single count supports this clone. V and J are TRBV4-1 and TRBJ1-2; 9 bases fit TRBD1. The CDR3 totals 17 residues. Germline V CDR1 and CDR2: MGHRA, YSYEKL. The trim removed 3 bases at V and 8 bases at J, leaving 16 bases unmatched. Here the CDR3 reads CASSQLPPDRGEKGYTF. CDR3 DNA sequence: TGCGCCAGCAGCCAGTTACCACCGGACAGGGGCGAGAAAGGCTACACCTTC.

The chain employs TRBV4-2 and TRBJ2-7; 11 bases align to TRBD2. J gave up 5 bases and V 0 bases, and 12 bases lay outside the gene matches. This CDR3 has 18 amino acids. Germline V gene data show CDR1 as LGHNA and CDR2 as YNFKEQ. The CDR3 nucleotides read TGTGCCAGCAGCCAAGAGAGCGGCCCCGGGACTAGCGGTGACGAGCAGTACTTC. Translated, it gives CASSQESGPGTSGDEQYF.

The CDR3, as DNA: TGTGCCAGCAGTCTAAGTGGGGGGGCCGGAGTCGAGCAGTACTTC. Translation gives CASSLSGGAGVEQYF. The chain links TRBV7-2 to TRBJ2-7; possible D gene TRBD2, 7 bases. Trimming took 6 bases from V and 6 from J, leaving 21 bases between them. Germline assignment: CDR1 SGHTA and CDR2 FQGNSA. This CDR3 region has 15 residues.

This chain connects TRBV3-1 (or the pseudogene TRBV3-2) to TRBJ2-1; TRBD2 aligns across 11 bases. Germline V gives CDR1 LGHDT, CDR2 YNNKEL (reference sequence). V shed 3 bases, J shed 6 bases, and the junction held 7 bases outside the gene matches. The CDR3 contains 16 residues. This chain's CDR3 is CASSHPELAGVNEQFF. CDR3 nucleotide sequence: TGTGCCAGCAGCCACCCCGAACTAGCGGGGGTCAATGAGCAGTTCTTC.

This clone turned up a few times. This chain joins TRBV3-1 (or the pseudogene TRBV3-2) and TRBJ2-2; 8 bases fit TRBD1. Trimming removed 2 bases from V and 1 base from J; junction bases left unmatched: 3. The CDR3 is 16 amino acids. Germline assignment: CDR1 LGHDT and CDR2 YNNKEL (reference sequence). The chain's CDR3 is CASSQLQGGNTGELFF. In nucleotides, the CDR3 is TGTGCCAGCAGCCAATTACAGGGGGGGAACACCGGGGAGCTGTTTTTT.

This rearrangement joins TRBV11-2 to TRBJ2-3; 8 positions match TRBD1. The CDR3 sequence is 14 residues long. V lost 1 base, J lost 13 bases, and 10 bases stayed unmatched. CDR1 is SGHAT, CDR2 FQNNGV, per germline. The CDR3 sequence: CASSLVPGGGVKYF. The CDR3 region has the DNA TGTGCCAGCAGCTTAGTCCCAGGGGGCGGCGTAAAGTATTTT.

The chain uses TRBV28 and TRBJ2-7; 7 positions agree with TRBD1. The CDR3 covers 15 residues. J was trimmed by 0 bases and V by 3 bases; bases with no gene match: 5. Looked up from germline, CDR1 is MDHEN and CDR2 is SYDVKM. The CDR3 nucleotides read TGTGCCAGCAGTTTGACAGGGTTGAACTCCTACGAGCAGTACTTC. This translates into CASSLTGLNSYEQYF.

This clone occurred a few times. The gene calls are TRBV6-4 and TRBJ1-5, with D tentatively TRBD1 (6 bases). The CDR3 totals 14 residues. CDR1 MRHNA and CDR2 SNTAGT come from the germline V gene. The ends were cut back, 8 bases at V and 7 bases at J, with 18 bases in the middle. The CDR3 region has the DNA TGTGCCAGCGCCAAAAACAGGGTATGGCAGCCCCAGCATTTT. Protein: CASAKNRVWQPQHF.

This chain links TRBV28 with TRBJ2-1, with 10 bases matching TRBD2. J gave up 10 bases and V 8 bases, and 2 bases lay outside the gene matches. Germline-derived CDR1 and CDR2 are MDHEN and SYDVKM. This CDR3 contains 11 residues. The CDR3 is CASLSGGEQFF. CDR3 sequence (DNA): TGTGCCAGCCTTAGCGGGGGGGAGCAGTTCTTC.

This clone was recorded a few times. V and J are TRBV5-4 and TRBJ1-5, with D tentatively TRBD1 (5 bases). This CDR3 is 13 amino acids long. V was shortened by 3 bases and J by 3 bases, with 7 bases between the two germline ends. CDR1 is SGHNT and CDR2 is YYREEE in the germline V gene (reference sequence). The CDR3 region has the DNA TGTGCCAGCAGCTCAGGGATCAATCAGCCCCAGCATTTT. Its protein is CASSSGINQPQHF.

V gene TRBV27 combines with J gene TRBJ2-5; D possibly corresponds to TRBD1 (5 bases). V was trimmed by 0 bases and J by 5 bases, leaving 13 bases between them. CDR3 length: 15 residues. The germline V gene encodes CDR1 MNHEY and CDR2 SMNVEV (reference sequence). CDR3 sequence (DNA): TGTGCCAGCAGTTTATCTCGGTCAGGGCGGGAGACCCAGTACTTC. Translation gives CASSLSRSGRETQYF.

The V call is TRBV6-2 or TRBV6-3, the J call TRBJ2-1; 8 nucleotides agree with TRBD1. The trim removed 5 bases at V and 0 bases at J, leaving 9 bases unmatched. Looked up from germline, CDR1 is MNHEY and CDR2 is SVGEGT. The CDR3 runs to 17 residues. In DNA form, the CDR3 reads TGTGCCAGCAGTGACGCGGGACAGGCGATCTCCTACAATGAGCAGTTCTTC. Protein product: CASSDAGQAISYNEQFF.

V usage is TRBV28 and J usage is TRBJ1-2; 7 nucleotides agree with TRBD1. The CDR3 covers 15 residues. CDR1 and CDR2 from the germline V gene are MDHEN and SYDVKM. The ends lost 5 bases at V and 4 bases at J; junction bases unmatched: 10. The CDR3 DNA follows: TGTGCCAGCAGTCCCGGTGACAGGGACAGCTATGGCTACACCTTC. It yields the protein CASSPGDRDSYGYTF.

The chain is built from TRBV9 and TRBJ1-2; 10 bases fit TRBD1. J gave up 2 bases and V 2 bases, and 12 bases lay outside the gene matches. Looked up from germline, CDR1 is SGDLS and CDR2 is YYNGEE. CDR3 length: 18 residues. The CDR3, as DNA: TGTGCCAGCAGCGTCCCGGGACAGGGGAACATACAGAACTATGGCTACACCTTC. Translation gives CASSVPGQGNIQNYGYTF.

V is TRBV5-5 and J is TRBJ1-1, with D possibly TRBD1 on 5 matching bases. V lost 1 base, J lost 0 bases, and 10 bases lay in between. The germline CDR1 and CDR2 sequences are SGHKS and YYEKEE (reference sequence). This CDR3 comprises 15 residues. The CDR3 DNA reads as TGTGCCAGCAGCTTGCGACAGCCCATGAACACTGAAGCTTTCTTT. Its protein is CASSLRQPMNTEAFF.

V usage is TRBV6-5 and J usage is TRBJ1-2; the D is unclear. Germline lookup yields CDR1 MNHEY and CDR2 SVGAGI. The CDR3 contains 12 residues. V lost 8 bases, J lost 2 bases, and 9 bases lay in between. The DNA for the CDR3 is TGTGCCAGCGCCCGAGCGAACTATGGCTACACCTTC. Amino acids: CASARANYGYTF.

The genes are TRBV3-1 (or the pseudogene TRBV3-2) and TRBJ1-1; possibly TRBD1 for D (5 bases). This CDR3 is built from 16 residues. V gave up 0 bases and J gave up 0 bases, with 11 bases separating them. The V gene's germline CDR1 is LGHDT and CDR2 YNNKEL (reference sequence). CDR3 protein: CASSQDLGGMNTEAFF. The CDR3 DNA is TGTGCCAGCAGCCAAGATTTGGGGGGGATGAACACTGAAGCTTTCTTT.

The rearrangement uses TRBV5-5 and TRBJ1-2; 10 bases line up with TRBD1. The V gene end was trimmed by 4 bases and the J gene end by 6 bases; junction bases not matched to a gene: 12. The CDR3 runs to 16 residues. Germline V gene lookup returns CDR1 SGHKS and CDR2 YYEKEE (reference sequence). In nucleotides, the CDR3 is TGTGCCAGCAGCGTAACCACCGGGACAGGGGCGGATGGCTACACCTTC. Amino acid sequence: CASSVTTGTGADGYTF.

J is TRBJ2-7 and V is TRBV5-6, with TRBD1 as a possible D gene (6 bases). V lost 0 bases to trimming and J lost 2 bases, with 9 bases between them. Germline-derived CDR1 and CDR2 are SGHDT and YYEEEE. The CDR3 runs to 14 residues. CDR3 sequence (DNA): TGTGCCAGCAGCTTGGCCAGGACAGCCTACGAGCAGTACTTC. This translates into CASSLARTAYEQYF.

This sequence joins TRBV29-1 and TRBJ2-2; 7 nucleotides match TRBD1. This CDR3 spans 13 amino acids. After removal of 7 bases from V and 4 bases from J, the junction contained 6 bases not matched to a gene. Germline V gene sequence: CDR1 SQVTM, CDR2 ANQGSEA. The CDR3 region is CSARQGGTGELFF. Here the CDR3 DNA reads TGCAGCGCCCGACAGGGTGGCACCGGGGAGCTGTTTTTT.

The V gene is TRBV6-5, the J gene TRBJ2-3; D gene ambiguous. In germline, CDR1 is MNHEY, CDR2 SVGAGI. This CDR3 contains 14 residues. The V end was cut by 5 bases, the J end by 1 base, with 10 bases between. The CDR3 sequence: CASSIRLRTDTQYF. Here the CDR3 DNA reads TGTGCCAGCAGTATTAGACTGCGCACAGATACGCAGTATTTT.

The V gene is TRBV7-8, the J gene TRBJ2-2; 11 bases map to TRBD2. The CDR3 contains 17 residues. J lost 5 bases, V lost 5 bases, and 10 bases had no gene match. Germline-derived CDR1 and CDR2 are SGHVS and FQNEAQ. CDR3 sequence (DNA): TGTGCCAGCAGCCAACAACTAGCGGGGGCGGGTACCGGGGAGCTGTTTTTT. This translates into CASSQQLAGAGTGELFF.

As DNA, the CDR3 is TGTGCCTGGACTAGCGGGGGCCCTGGTACGCAGTATTTT. Protein product: CAWTSGGPGTQYF. The V gene is TRBV30, the J gene TRBJ2-3; 10 positions match TRBD2. Germline CDR1 reads GTSNPN; CDR2 reads SVGIG (reference sequence). J gave up 8 bases and V 4 bases, and 6 bases lay outside the gene matches. The CDR3 contains 13 residues.